One sample yielded the 9 T cell receptor beta chains listed below, sequenced in a study of blood T cells in healthy people across ages. The use of a sample-barcoded 5' primer and a J-beta primer mix characterized a second PCR of about 7 to 12 cycles. Via MiXCR, TCRdb re-called the 5' RACE reads, giving one row per CDR3 protein. The table lists over a million distinct CDR3 sequences, less than 50% of them singletons. Sequencing used blood. The receptors derive from a woman in her sixties in good health.

V is TRBV12-3 or TRBV12-4 and J is TRBJ1-5, with D maybe TRBD1 (5 bases). Trimming left V 5 bases short and J 0 bases short, with 5 bases between. This CDR3 region has 13 residues. CDR3 bases: TGTGCCAGCAGTGGGGCTAGCAATCAGCCCCAGCATTTT. Its protein product is CASSGASNQPQHF.

The V and J genes are TRBV27 and TRBJ2-7; TRBD1 is a possible D gene (5 bases). V was cut by 5 bases and J by 1 base, with 12 bases left in between. Looked up from germline, CDR1 is MNHEY and CDR2 is SMNVEV (reference sequence). The CDR3 covers 14 residues. Here the CDR3 DNA reads TGTGCCAGCAGTGAGTTAGGGGTTTCCTACGAGCAGTACTTC. It is translated as CASSELGVSYEQYF.

This clonotype was detected once. The chain joins TRBV6-2 or TRBV6-3 to TRBJ1-5; D unresolved. V shed 0 bases and J shed 3 bases, with 9 bases lying between them. The CDR3 is made up of 15 amino acids. Germline CDR1 is MNHEY and CDR2 is SVGEGT. The CDR3 loop reads CASSYSTTPNQPQHF. The CDR3 DNA reads as TGTGCCAGCAGTTACTCGACCACTCCCAATCAGCCCCAGCATTTT.

A few counts support this clonotype. The J gene is TRBJ2-3, the V gene TRBV6-5; TRBD2 matches at 8 bases. The CDR3 spans 17 residues. The trim removed 4 bases at V and 3 bases at J, leaving 12 bases unmatched. Germline loops: CDR1 MNHEY, CDR2 SVGAGI. CDR3: CASSWTGRALGTDTQYF. CDR3 nucleotides: TGTGCCAGCAGTTGGACCGGGAGGGCCCTCGGGACAGATACGCAGTATTTT.

The chain recombines TRBV6-2 or TRBV6-3 with TRBJ2-1; 10 bases are a match to TRBD1. After removal of 6 bases from V and 2 bases from J, the junction contained 4 bases not matched to a gene. CDR1 is MNHEY and CDR2 is SVGEGT in the germline V gene. This CDR3 region has 15 residues. The CDR3 region has the DNA TGTGCCAGCAGGCGGGACAGGGGTCCCTACAATGAGCAGTTCTTC. It encodes CASRRDRGPYNEQFF.

The gene calls are TRBV27 and TRBJ1-1; 9 bases are a match to TRBD1. Germline loops: CDR1 MNHEY, CDR2 SMNVEV (reference sequence). V lost 7 bases, J lost 4 bases, and 1 base stayed unmatched. This CDR3 has 12 residues. This CDR3 is CASKTGGTEAFF. The CDR3 DNA reads as TGTGCCAGCAAGACAGGGGGCACTGAAGCTTTCTTT.

This clonotype was counted between two and nine times. This chain uses TRBV15 with TRBJ2-3; 11 bases agree with TRBD2. CDR3 length: 16 amino acids. Germline assignment: CDR1 LNHNV and CDR2 YYDKDF (reference sequence). With 8 bases clipped from V and 3 bases from J, the junction kept 10 bases outside the gene matches. The CDR3 sequence is CATLGTSGSGTDTQYF. In DNA form, the CDR3 reads TGTGCCACCCTCGGGACTAGCGGTTCGGGGACAGATACGCAGTATTTT.

This rearrangement joins TRBV10-3 to TRBJ2-5; D call uncertain. The better agreement between TRBJ2-7 and the DNA end casts doubt on the J call. Germline V gene sequence: CDR1 ENHRY, CDR2 SYGVKD. The CDR3 consists of 13 residues. The CDR3 here is CAISDVSSYEQYF. The CDR3 DNA is TGTGCCATCAGTGACGTCTCTTCCTACGAGCAGTACTTC.

The rearrangement joins TRBV27 to TRBJ1-2; 7 positions match TRBD1. The CDR3 covers 16 residues. Germline CDR1 and CDR2: MNHEY and SMNVEV (reference sequence). V lost 3 bases to trimming and J lost 2 bases; unmatched junction nucleotides: 9. The CDR3 sequence: CASSFSNRGINYGYTF. The CDR3 DNA reads as TGTGCCAGCAGTTTCTCAAACAGGGGAATAAACTATGGCTACACCTTC.